This TCR beta chain was observed in a study of post-analysis software for immune sequencing data. Turning to this clonotype: Its antigen is not known.

Carried by the TCR beta cDNA libraries were unique molecular identifiers. Input of roughly 1 to 11 million T cells yielded a few hundred thousand cDNA molecules. TCRdb ran MiXCR on the PCR reads and lists one entry per CDR3 protein. The table includes 450,000 to 650,000 distinct CDR3 sequences, about 40% detected once. Study-wide results and limits: Pronounced co-clustering by F measure was evident among identically batched samples.

Sequencing input: blood. The TCR originated in a girl aged 10-17 years with multiple sclerosis.

CDR3: CASRQGMGYTF. CDR3 nucleotides: TGTGCCAGCAGACAGGGGATGGGCTACACCTTC. This chain connects TRBV12-3 or TRBV12-4 to TRBJ1-2, with 7 bases identical to TRBD1. The V segment lost 6 bases and the J segment 8 bases; nucleotides outside the gene matches: 3. CDR3 length equals 11 residues.